What follows is one T cell receptor (beta chain) and its context. This receptor's antigen is unknown. No base quality information exists; no much larger clone differs at one position. The receptor library was made with multiplex PCR. TCRdb records Illumina HiSeq 4000 as the sequencer. TCR beta libraries were built with iRepertoire HTBI primers and Arm-PCR amplification of CDR3 regions. Gel purification was performed on PCR products prior to sequencing. The original methods were these. Gene usage analysis of CDR3 amino acid clonotypes used the approximately 62 TRBV and some 13 TRBJ segments found across samples. COPE and FqMerger were used to merge the filtered high-quality paired reads into contigs. Contigs were aligned with BLAST to IMGT TRBV, TRBD and TRBJ reference genes, and CDR3 was defined per IMGT. Any clonotype with a frequency above 0.1% was counted as a highly expanded clone. Shannon entropy served as the measure of repertoire diversity, while the Gini coefficient captured V-J evenness. A clonotype found in more than one individual was treated as public. TCRdb applied fastp at Q25 and MiXCR to the public reads, then kept only in-frame beta chains. Rows are unified per CDR3 protein, each entry keeping the most common DNA and genes. The V and J calls reflect TCRdb's pipeline rather than the authors' work. In this sample the table shows 440,000 or so distinct CDR3 sequences, roughly 15% of which occur a single time. Jointly, the top ten make up around 10% of the sample.

The record originates from a study of regulatory T cells in long-lasting Graves disease (dated by TCRdb to the early 2020s). Some background on the complete study: Patients with newly diagnosed Graves' disease had been on antithyroid drugs for under 3 months. Persistent Graves' disease patients were compared with newly diagnosed Graves' disease patients by peripheral blood TCR sequencing and RNA sequencing. The study was conducted in China and was registered as a clinical trial. A total of roughly 35 samples underwent TCR sequencing: about 13 from persistent and roughly 20 from newly diagnosed Graves' disease patients. The research as a whole found: Because the primary lesion, thyroid tissue, could not be accessed, the study looked at peripheral blood alone. The small sample size was acknowledged by the authors as a limitation that may reduce accuracy. Compared with newly diagnosed patients, persistent Graves' disease patients had lower TCR Shannon entropy and fewer highly expanded clones, which suggests clonal expansion. TRBV28, TRBJ1-2 and TRBJ2-5 were preferentially used in persistent disease, while TRBV20-1 and TRBJ2-1 were favored in newly diagnosed disease. More public clonotypes were shared among persistent patients (over 2,500) than among newly diagnosed patients (under 1,000). Only the TCR beta chain was sequenced and analyzed.

The time point label of this sample denotes: newly diagnosed GD, antithyroid drugs for less than 3 months. RNA was extracted from PBMCs in TRIzol for both TCR sequencing and RNA sequencing. The diagnosis of Graves' disease was made according to American Thyroid Association guidelines. The patients came from an endocrinology department in Xi'an, China. Each patient gave approximately 10 milliliters of peripheral blood, collected in an EDTA anticoagulant tube. Ficoll Paque Plus density gradient separation was used to isolate PBMCs, and no additional T cell sorting was done. An Agilent 2100 Bioanalyzer and agarose gel were used to check RNA quality, and a NanoDrop 2000 was used to measure RNA concentration. V sheds 0 bases and J sheds 3 bases, leaving 9 bases between their ends. From its cysteine to its phenylalanine, the CDR3 spans 15 amino acids. Only the CDR3 region is kept as DNA, spanning 45 bases read in frame from base 1. Via the germline V gene, CDR1 is MGHRA and CDR2 YSYEKL.

In addition, the sample was reused for a study of T cells in Graves' hyperthyroidism and ophthalmopathy. In that second paper, the authors write: Stable Graves' hyperthyroidism was defined as no progression to ophthalmopathy during 18 months of follow-up. Hyperthyroidism patients were newly diagnosed, with disease duration under 2 months, and aged 18 to 65 years. The study excluded patients with uncontrolled infections, other autoimmune diseases, pregnancy or lactation. Diagnoses relied on clinical symptoms, serum thyroxine and TRAb, thyroid ultrasound and orbital computed tomography. The TCR CDR3 was subjected to a first round of RT-PCR using the HTBI primer set and the Qiagen OneStep RT-PCR kit. Most expanded thyroid clonotypes (frequency above 0.001) were also detected in blood, a finding suggesting that blood repertoires may reflect thyroid immune responses. Ophthalmopathy was separated from stable hyperthyroidism by a 13 V-J signature model, with over 85% sensitivity and about 81% specificity obtained in cross-validation and 80%/75% obtained in testing. In validation, progression to ophthalmopathy was predicted by the model with 70.59% sensitivity and 72.22% specificity, a median of roughly 6 months before onset. To identify TCR V-J signatures that set the groups apart, the researchers used a discovery cohort of approximately 98 patients, made up of about 44 with Graves' ophthalmopathy and about 55 with stable Graves' hyperthyroidism. Prospective prediction of ophthalmopathy was tested in an independent validation cohort of 18 to 20 hyperthyroidism patients and 15 to 17 patients who later progressed to ophthalmopathy. The 95 to 100 discovery patients were randomly split 7:3 into training and test sets. In about six Graves' hyperthyroidism patients, the study also compared T-cell repertoires from thyroid tissue with T-cell repertoires from blood. After blood sampling, hyperthyroidism patients were treated with methimazole at a starting dose of 30 mg daily, and ophthalmopathy patients were treated with high-dose intravenous methylprednisolone. A second multiplex PCR round built the libraries, followed by size selection and purification. Libraries were sequenced paired-end with 100 bp reads on an Illumina HiSeq2000. SOAPnuke was used to process the raw data, throwing out any read that contained adapters or uncalled bases, had a mean Phred below 15, or lacked an exact constant-primer or identifier match. COPE v1.2.5 was used to merge the high-quality paired reads, and each unique nucleotide sequence was defined as a clonotype. MiTCR v1.1 was used to align clonotypes to the IMGT TRBV, TRBD and TRBJ reference segments. Only V-J combinations with frequency above 0.0001, covering about 99% of repertoires, were analysed. A TCS score was defined as the ratio between F50 (clonal expansion) and ExV (chaos), using BLOSUM62-based TCRdist between CDR3 peptides within each V-J. Welch's t-statistics and random forest reduced some 510 V-J features to 13, which were used in a naive Bayes classifier (R e1071). No statistical method was used to fix the sample size in advance, and group allocation was not hidden from the investigators. TCR Vbeta CDR3 sequencing of 120 to 150 peripheral blood samples (43 ophthalmopathy, under 80 hyperthyroidism and roughly 17 progressor patients) is reported in the paper.

The receptor comes from a woman aged 30 to 39 with Graves disease. Donor details come from another sample of the same person, matched by shared clones. The sequences come from peripheral blood mononuclear cells (PBMCs), collected at new diagnosis, from a patient treated with antithyroid drugs. The V and J genes are TRBV4-1 and TRBJ1-5; no D gene call is confident. The CDR3 loop reads CASSQDRGLNQPQHF. The DNA reads as follows: TGCGCCAGCAGCCAAGACCGAGGACTCAATCAGCCCCAGCATTTT.